Below are 22 T cell receptor beta chains sequenced from a single sample in a study of cytomegalovirus exposure and HLA in healthy donors. In the PCR, 60 Vbeta and 13 Jbeta primers were used. The assay was immunoSEQ multiplex PCR, and TCRdb's table has in-frame clones only and misses some. Of almost 200,000 clones in the sample, 70% to 80% are singletons; the top ten hold less than 2%. Sequences were obtained from PBMCs. These TCRs come from a man aged 30-40 years in good health and CMV-seronegative.

The chain links TRBV30 to TRBJ2-3; D is ambiguous. With 3 bases removed from V and 6 bases from J, the gap between germline ends came to 19 bases. The CDR3 covers 15 residues. Germline V gene data show CDR1 as GTSNPN and CDR2 as SVGIG (reference sequence). The CDR3 loop is CAWRNFADPRDTQYF. DNA for the CDR3: TGTGCCTGGAGAAATTTTGCAGATCCCAGGGATACGCAGTATTTT.

This chain connects TRBV11-2 to TRBJ1-1; possible D gene TRBD1, 5 bases. The V gene lost 0 bases and the J gene lost 9 bases, with 14 bases spanning the gap. This CDR3 is built from 14 residues. CDR1 is SGHAT, CDR2 FQNNGV, per germline. CDR3 DNA: TGTGCCAGCAGCTTAGATCCGTCAGGGTCGAAAGCTTTCTTT. It encodes CASSLDPSGSKAFF.

The chain couples TRBV5-1 to TRBJ2-5, with 9 nucleotides matching TRBD1. Germline V gene sequence: CDR1 SGHRS, CDR2 YFSETQ. The CDR3 is made up of 16 amino acids. After removal of 0 bases from V and 3 bases from J, the junction contained 6 bases not matched to a gene. The CDR3 region is CASSLGDRVGEETQYF. CDR3 bases: TGCGCCAGCAGCTTGGGGGACAGGGTAGGCGAAGAGACCCAGTACTTC.

V gene TRBV6-5 combines with J gene TRBJ1-1, with no clear D. The CDR3 contains 16 residues. V lost 4 bases and J lost 5, with 20 bases in between. Germline V gives CDR1 MNHEY, CDR2 SVGAGI. This CDR3 reads CASSSPFQPGRTEAFF. The CDR3 region has the DNA TGTGCCAGCAGTTCCCCTTTCCAGCCCGGGAGGACTGAAGCTTTCTTT.

This clone is a singleton in its sample. The rearrangement joins TRBV15 to TRBJ2-3, with 8 bases lining up with TRBD2. Germline V lookup: CDR1 LNHNV, CDR2 YYDKDF (reference sequence). V shed 1 base and J 6 bases; nucleotides not matched to a gene: 12. CDR3 size: 17 residues. The CDR3 sequence is CATSRGLAGSGGDTQYF. In nucleotides, the CDR3 is TGTGCCACCAGCAGAGGTCTAGCGGGTTCGGGGGGGGATACGCAGTATTTT.

V is TRBV7-6 and J is TRBJ2-7, with 7 bases lining up with TRBD1. CDR3 length equals 13 residues. Unmatched junction bases numbered 3, after V lost 3 bases and J lost 4 bases. Germline V lookup: CDR1 SGHVS, CDR2 FNYEAQ. The CDR3 sequence: CASSLGQQYEQYF. CDR3 DNA sequence: TGTGCCAGCAGCTTGGGACAGCAATACGAGCAGTACTTC.

The genes are TRBV5-1 and TRBJ2-1; 13 bases align to TRBD2. The CDR3 totals 14 residues. Unmatched junction bases numbered 4, after V lost 6 bases and J lost 7 bases. Germline assignment: CDR1 SGHRS and CDR2 YFSETQ. This chain's CDR3 is CASKGLAGLNEQFF. DNA of the CDR3: TGCGCCAGCAAGGGACTAGCGGGATTGAATGAGCAGTTCTTC.

The chain carries TRBV10-1 and TRBJ2-2, with 9 bases matching TRBD2. The junction had 3 bases not matched to a gene; V was cut back by 6 bases and J by 4 bases. The CDR3 is 14 amino acids. Germline lookup yields CDR1 WNHNN and CDR2 SYGVQD (reference sequence). This CDR3 is CASSLAGPTGELFF. CDR3 DNA sequence: TGCGCCAGCAGCCTAGCGGGACCCACCGGGGAGCTGTTTTTT.

The chain combines TRBV5-1 with TRBJ2-3, with D tentatively TRBD2 (6 bases). The CDR3 is 14 residues long. Trimming took 4 bases from V and 2 from J, leaving 11 bases between them. Germline values: CDR1 SGHRS, CDR2 YFSETQ. The CDR3 spells CASSQPGLTDTQYF. CDR3 bases: TGCGCCAGCAGCCAACCGGGACTCACAGATACGCAGTATTTT. The full variable domain, rest sourced from reference TRBV5-1 and TRBJ2-3, is KAGVTQTPRYLIKTRGQQVTLSCSPISGHRSVSWYQQTPGQGLQFLFEYFSETQRNKGNFPGRFSGRQFSNSRSEMNVSTLELGDSALYLCASSQPGLTDTQYFGPGTRLTVL.

V is TRBV6-5 and J is TRBJ2-1, with 7 bases identical to TRBD1. The V and J ends lost 5 bases and 4 bases, in that order; junction bases with no gene match: 8. The CDR3 totals 15 residues. The germline V gene encodes CDR1 MNHEY and CDR2 SVGAGI. The CDR3 coding sequence is TGTGCCAGCAGTGCAACAGGGGATGCTTACAATGAGCAGTTCTTC. Translation gives CASSATGDAYNEQFF.

The chain carries TRBV10-1 and TRBJ2-4, with unresolved D. V shed 9 bases and J shed 0 bases, with 9 bases lying between them. Germline V gene sequence: CDR1 WNHNN, CDR2 SYGVQD (reference sequence). The CDR3 runs 13 residues. The CDR3 nucleotides read TGCGCCAGGGCTGTCCTAGCCAAAAACATTCAGTACTTC. It yields the protein CARAVLAKNIQYF.

V is TRBV5-4 and J is TRBJ1-1; a possible D gene is TRBD1 (5 bases). CDR3 length: 12 residues. V was clipped by 10 bases and J by 4 bases, with 14 bases between them. Germline values: CDR1 SGHNT, CDR2 YYREEE (reference sequence). Here the CDR3 reads CADGGVGTEAFF. For the CDR3, the DNA is TGTGCCGACGGAGGGGTAGGCACTGAAGCTTTCTTT.

This chain joins TRBV10-3 and TRBJ1-1; tentative D call: TRBD1 (5 bases). The CDR3 is made up of 15 amino acids. Germline CDR1 reads ENHRY; CDR2 reads SYGVKD. Between the trimmed V and J ends, which lost 6 bases and 3 bases, there was a span of 17 bases. CDR3 residues: CAIREQGGSYTEAFF. CDR3 nucleotide sequence: TGTGCCATCAGGGAGCAGGGAGGAAGTTACACTGAAGCTTTCTTT.

This clone has just one count. The V call is TRBV7-2, the J call TRBJ2-6; D is perhaps TRBD1 (5 bases). Trimming left V 5 bases short and J 1 base short, with 9 bases between. Germline CDR1 reads SGHTA; CDR2 reads FQGNSA. The CDR3 runs to 15 residues. The CDR3 region is CASSHRLSGANVLTF. The CDR3 nucleotides are TGTGCCAGCAGCCACAGGTTATCTGGGGCCAACGTCCTGACTTTC.

This chain links TRBV11-3 with TRBJ2-3; 7 nucleotides align to TRBD2. The CDR3 totals 19 residues. J gave up 4 bases and V 0 bases, and 16 bases lay outside the gene matches. Per germline, CDR1 SGHNT and CDR2 YENEEA. CDR3 coding DNA: TGTGCCAGCAGCTTAGAAGGGCGGTGGAAGCGGGGCTCCTCAGATACGCAGTATTTT. Residues: CASSLEGRWKRGSSDTQYF.

Concerning this clone: The same CDR3 also results from other DNA sequences found in this sample. The chain combines TRBV27 with TRBJ1-1; TRBD1 agrees at 8 bases. The length of the CDR3 is 18 residues. V was clipped by 8 bases and J by 1 base; unmatched bases: 18. CDR1 and CDR2 (germline): MNHEY, SMNVEV (reference sequence). The CDR3, as DNA: TGTGCCAGCCAATTCCTAGACAGGGGTGGGTTTAGGAACACTGAAGCTTTCTTT. Translated, it gives CASQFLDRGGFRNTEAFF.

CDR3 loop: CASSTLAGGAYNEQFF. In nucleotides, the CDR3 is TGTGCCAGCAGTACCTTAGCGGGAGGGGCCTACAATGAGCAGTTCTTC. V usage is TRBV28 and J usage is TRBJ2-1, with 11 bases fitting TRBD2. This CDR3 region has 16 residues. Germline V gene lookup returns CDR1 MDHEN and CDR2 SYDVKM. The J segment lost 2 bases and the V segment lost 5 bases, leaving 5 bases of the junction unmatched. Full variable domain (outside the CDR3, taken from reference TRBV28 and TRBJ2-1): DVKVTQSSRYLVKRTGEKVFLECVQDMDHENMFWYRQDPGLGLRLIYFSYDVKMKEKGDIPEGYSVSREKKERFSLILESASTNQTSMYLCASSTLAGGAYNEQFFGPGTRLTVL.

V usage is TRBV28 and J usage is TRBJ1-4; TRBD1 is a possible D gene (6 bases). Trimming took off 6 bases at V and 6 bases at J, with 17 bases between the two ends. The CDR3 runs 15 residues. Germline loops: CDR1 MDHEN, CDR2 SYDVKM. As DNA, the CDR3 is TGTGCCAGCAGCGGAAACAGGGTGGAGGATGAAAAACTGTTTTTT. Its translation: CASSGNRVEDEKLFF.

The J gene is TRBJ2-1, the V gene TRBV5-1; 10 bases match TRBD1. Trimming removed 7 bases from V and 8 bases from J; junction bases left unmatched: 9. The germline CDR1 and CDR2 sequences are SGHRS and YFSETQ. The CDR3 is made up of 14 amino acids. The chain's CDR3 is CASSGQGVLDEQFF. The DNA of the CDR3 is TGCGCCAGCTCAGGACAGGGGGTTTTGGATGAGCAGTTCTTC.

J is TRBJ1-1 and V is TRBV7-9; no definite D call. There are 14 residues in the CDR3. Germline loops: CDR1 SEHNR, CDR2 FQNEAQ (reference sequence). Trimming removed 1 base from V and 7 bases from J, with 13 bases in between. CDR3 residues: CASSLDGSANEAFF. The CDR3 DNA sequence: TGTGCCAGCAGCTTAGATGGCAGTGCAAATGAAGCTTTCTTT.

This clone was detected once. J is TRBJ2-5 and V is TRBV2, with D tentatively TRBD2 (6 bases). The CDR3 covers 12 residues. CDR1 SNHLY and CDR2 FYNNEI come from the germline V gene. V lost 6 bases and J lost 8, with 13 bases in between. CDR3 DNA: TGTGCCAGCAGGAGCTCGGGGGTAACCCAGTACTTC. Translated: CASRSSGVTQYF. Full variable domain (rest looked up from reference TRBV2 and TRBJ2-5): EPEVTQTPSHQVTQMGQEVILRCVPISNHLYFYWYRQILGQKVEFLVSFYNNEISEKSEIFDDQFSVERPDGSNFTLKIRSTKLEDSAMYFCASRSSGVTQYFGPGTRLLVL.

This clone was recorded once. The chain employs TRBV5-6 and TRBJ2-6, with no clear D. The CDR3 consists of 15 residues. Trimming pared 4 bases from V and 2 bases from J, leaving 10 bases between. Germline V gene data show CDR1 as SGHDT and CDR2 as YYEEEE. The CDR3 DNA reads as TGTGCCAGCAGCCCCCTACGCGCTGGGGCCAACGTCCTGACTTTC. It yields the protein CASSPLRAGANVLTF.